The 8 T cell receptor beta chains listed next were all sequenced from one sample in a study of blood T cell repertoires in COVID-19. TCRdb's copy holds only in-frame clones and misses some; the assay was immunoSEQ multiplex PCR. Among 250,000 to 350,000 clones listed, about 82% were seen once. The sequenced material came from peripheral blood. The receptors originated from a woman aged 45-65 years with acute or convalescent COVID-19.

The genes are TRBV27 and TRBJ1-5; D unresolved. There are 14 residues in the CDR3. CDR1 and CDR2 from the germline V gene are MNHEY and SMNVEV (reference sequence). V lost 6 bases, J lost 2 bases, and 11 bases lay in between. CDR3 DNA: TGTGCCAGCAGCCCGAGGCGGGGCAATCAGCCCCAGCATTTT. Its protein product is CASSPRRGNQPQHF.

The CDR3 region is CASSNLGTSGNNEQFF. CDR3 sequence (DNA): TGTGCCAGCAGCAACCTCGGGACTAGCGGGAACAATGAGCAGTTCTTC. The chain combines TRBV3-1 (or the pseudogene TRBV3-2) with TRBJ2-1, with 13 bases lining up with TRBD2. This CDR3 has 16 residues. The junction had 6 bases not matched to a gene; V was cut back by 5 bases and J by 5 bases. Germline V gives CDR1 LGHDT, CDR2 YNNKEL (reference sequence).

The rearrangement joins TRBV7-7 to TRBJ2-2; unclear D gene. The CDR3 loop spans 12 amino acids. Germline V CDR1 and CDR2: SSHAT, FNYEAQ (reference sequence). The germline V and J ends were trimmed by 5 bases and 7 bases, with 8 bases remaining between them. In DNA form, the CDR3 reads TGTGCCAGCAGCCCGTTGAGCGGGGAGCTGTTTTTT. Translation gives CASSPLSGELFF.

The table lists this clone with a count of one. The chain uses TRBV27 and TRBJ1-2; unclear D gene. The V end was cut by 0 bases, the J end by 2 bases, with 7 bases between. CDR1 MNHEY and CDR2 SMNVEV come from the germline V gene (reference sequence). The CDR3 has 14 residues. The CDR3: CASSLSAGNYGYTF. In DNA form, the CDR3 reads TGTGCCAGCAGTTTATCGGCGGGGAACTATGGCTACACCTTC.

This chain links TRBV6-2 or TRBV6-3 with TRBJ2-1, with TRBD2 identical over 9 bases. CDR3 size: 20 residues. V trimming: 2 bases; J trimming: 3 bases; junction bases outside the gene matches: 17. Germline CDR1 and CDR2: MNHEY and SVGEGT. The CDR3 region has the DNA TGTGCCAGCAGTTACCCGCGGGAGGGGACCAGCGGGAGTAACTACAATGAGCAGTTCTTC. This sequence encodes CASSYPREGTSGSNYNEQFF.

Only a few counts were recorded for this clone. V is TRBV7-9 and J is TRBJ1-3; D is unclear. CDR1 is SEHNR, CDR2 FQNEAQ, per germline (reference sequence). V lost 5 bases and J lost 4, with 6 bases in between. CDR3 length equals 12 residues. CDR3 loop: CASSATGNTIYF. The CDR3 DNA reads TGTGCCAGCAGCGCGACAGGAAACACCATATATTTT.

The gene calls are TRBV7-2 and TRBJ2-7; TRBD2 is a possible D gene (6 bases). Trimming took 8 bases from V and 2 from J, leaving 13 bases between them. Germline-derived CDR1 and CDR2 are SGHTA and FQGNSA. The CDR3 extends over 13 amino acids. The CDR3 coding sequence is TGTGCCAGCGCTCCGGACTACACCTACGAGCAGTACTTC. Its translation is CASAPDYTYEQYF.

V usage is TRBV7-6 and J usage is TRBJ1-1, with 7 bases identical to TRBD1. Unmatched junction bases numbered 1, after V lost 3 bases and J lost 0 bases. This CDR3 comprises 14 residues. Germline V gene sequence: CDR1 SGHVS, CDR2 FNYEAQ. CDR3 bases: TGTGCCAGCAGCTTGGGACAGATGAACACTGAAGCTTTCTTT. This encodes CASSLGQMNTEAFF.